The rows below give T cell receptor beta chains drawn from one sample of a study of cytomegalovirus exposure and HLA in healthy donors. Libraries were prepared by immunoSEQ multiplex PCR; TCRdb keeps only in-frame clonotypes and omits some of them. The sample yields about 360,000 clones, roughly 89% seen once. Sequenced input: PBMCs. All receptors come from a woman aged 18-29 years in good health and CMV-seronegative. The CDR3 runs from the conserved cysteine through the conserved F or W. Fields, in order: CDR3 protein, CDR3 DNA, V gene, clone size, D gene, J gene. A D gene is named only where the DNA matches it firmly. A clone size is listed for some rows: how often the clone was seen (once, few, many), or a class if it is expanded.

CASAPEGLGRFKNIQYF,TGTGCTAGTGCCCCCGAGGGACTCGGGAGGTTTAAAAACATTCAGTACTTC,TRBV12-5,NA,TRBD2,TRBJ2-4
CAWSDRGHEKLFF,TGTGCCTGGAGCGACAGGGGGCATGAAAAACTGTTTTTT,TRBV30,NA,TRBD1,TRBJ1-4
CAISESSSGSRNEQFF,TGTGCCATCAGTGAGTCCTCTAGCGGGTCCCGCAATGAGCAGTTCTTC,TRBV10-3,NA,TRBD2,TRBJ2-1
CASRDRGRPFF,TGTGCCAGCAGAGACAGGGGGCGGCCTTTCTTT,TRBV28,NA,TRBD1,TRBJ1-1
CASKGDYTEAFF,TGCGCCAGCAAAGGGGATTACACTGAAGCTTTCTTT,TRBV4-1,NA,NA,TRBJ1-1
CASSMGPGEQFF,TGTGCCAGTAGTATGGGGCCCGGTGAGCAGTTCTTC,TRBV19,once,NA,TRBJ2-1
CASSLISGQQNTEAFF,TGTGCCAGCAGCCTAATATCGGGACAGCAGAACACTGAAGCTTTCTTT,TRBV9,NA,TRBD1,TRBJ1-1
CASSLQPYEQYF,TGTGCCAGCAGTTTACAGCCGTACGAGCAGTACTTC,TRBV6-6,NA,NA,TRBJ2-7
CASSYVPARGTEAFF,TGTGCCAGCAGTTACGTTCCCGCGAGGGGGACTGAAGCTTTCTTT,TRBV6-5,NA,NA,TRBJ1-1
CASSFAIQGAPSNEKLFF,TGTGCCAGCAGCTTTGCAATACAGGGGGCCCCTTCCAATGAAAAACTGTTTTTT,TRBV5-4,NA,TRBD1,TRBJ1-4
CASSQEEGYEQFF,TGCGCCAGCAGCCAGGAGGAAGGTTATGAGCAGTTCTTC,TRBV4-1,NA,NA,TRBJ2-1
CASSPKPGGGETQYF,TGCGCCAGCAGCCCCAAACCAGGGGGCGGGGAGACCCAGTACTTC,TRBV4-1,NA,TRBD1,TRBJ2-5
CASSLGLAGLTDTQYF,TGTGCCAGCAGCTTGGGACTAGCGGGTCTCACAGATACGCAGTATTTT,TRBV7-2,NA,TRBD2,TRBJ2-3
CASSLGLAETQYF,TGTGCCAGCAGCTTGGGCCTAGCAGAGACCCAGTACTTC,TRBV5-6,NA,NA,TRBJ2-5
CASSFPGMTGNYGYTF,TGTGCCAGCAGTTTCCCGGGAATGACAGGGAACTATGGCTACACCTTC,TRBV28,NA,TRBD1,TRBJ1-2
CSAWGGAGAFF,TGCAGTGCGTGGGGCGGTGCTGGAGCTTTCTTT,TRBV20-1,NA,NA,TRBJ1-1
CAISPSGTDTQYF,TGTGCCATCAGTCCGAGCGGAACAGATACGCAGTATTTT,TRBV10-3,NA,NA,TRBJ2-3